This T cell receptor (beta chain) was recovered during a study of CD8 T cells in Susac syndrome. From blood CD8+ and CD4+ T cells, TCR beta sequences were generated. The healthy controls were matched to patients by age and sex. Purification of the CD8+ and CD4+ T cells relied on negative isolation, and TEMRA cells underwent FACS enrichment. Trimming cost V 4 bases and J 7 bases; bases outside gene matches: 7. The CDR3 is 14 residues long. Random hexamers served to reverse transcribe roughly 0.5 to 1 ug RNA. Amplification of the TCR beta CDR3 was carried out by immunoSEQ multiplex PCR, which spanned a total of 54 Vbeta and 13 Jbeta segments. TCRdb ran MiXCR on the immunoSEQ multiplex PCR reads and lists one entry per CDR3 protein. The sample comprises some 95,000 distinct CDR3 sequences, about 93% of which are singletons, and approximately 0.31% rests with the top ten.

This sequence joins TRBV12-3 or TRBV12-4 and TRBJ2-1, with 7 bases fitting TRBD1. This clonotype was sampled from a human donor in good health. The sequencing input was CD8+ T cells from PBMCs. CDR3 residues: CASSSTDRENEQFF. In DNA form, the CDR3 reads TGTGCCAGCAGTTCCACTGACAGGGAAAATGAGCAGTTCTTC.